This TCR beta chain was obtained from a study of OX40 agonist ivuxolimab in advanced cancers. Turning to the study itself: Partial responses were achieved by three patients: one hepatocellular carcinoma, two cutaneous melanoma.

The V end lost 6 bases, the J end lost 7 bases, and 12 bases lay between the germline ends. The CDR3 has 12 amino acids. CDR1 is MNHNY, CDR2 SVGAGI, per germline (reference sequence). Sequencing used immunoSEQ multiplex PCR; TCRdb keeps in-frame clones, though not all of them. The sample includes about 110,000 clones, approximately 90% seen only once; the top ten take approximately 0.69%. The TCR originated in an adult with an advanced solid tumor such as melanoma, head and neck, liver or kidney cancer. V usage is TRBV6-6 and J usage is TRBJ1-1, with TRBD1 as a possible D gene (6 bases). This specimen consisted of CD4+ or CD8+ T cells sorted from blood, obtained in a trial of the OX40 agonist ivuxolimab. CDR3 sequence: CASSGGRLEAFF. The CDR3 DNA is TGTGCCAGCAGCGGGGGCCGGCTTGAAGCTTTCTTT.